What follows describes a single T cell receptor beta chain. Its specificity is not known. Sequencing was performed with immunoSEQ multiplex PCR; in TCRdb, only in-frame clones are kept and a portion is missing. Here the sample spans roughly 67,000 clones, 89% being singletons. The sample is drawn from a study of T cell responses to AZD1222 COVID-19 vaccine. Study observations and caveats: Nearly half of spike-specific TCRs reportedly go after variant regions that carry no mutations.

The CDR3 loop spans 10 amino acids. With 7 bases removed from V and 3 bases from J, the gap between germline ends came to 4 bases. Germline V gene lookup returns CDR1 SGHAT and CDR2 FQNNGV. The sequences come from peripheral blood, collected 28 days after the second AZD1222 dose. V is TRBV11-2 and J is TRBJ2-7; no clear D gene. This TCR was recovered from an adult who received the AZD1222 COVID-19 vaccine. CDR3 coding DNA: TGTGCCAGCAAAGACTACGAGCAGTACTTC. Its translation is CASKDYEQYF.